The source of this T cell receptor (beta chain) is a study of blood T cell repertoires in COVID-19. Overall study: The study drew acute and convalescent COVID-19 samples from the United States, Italy and Spain. From T cells, B-cell-depleted T cells, or PBMCs came the material, which was cDNA or gDNA.

The repertoire was sequenced with immunoSEQ multiplex PCR; TCRdb's copy has only in-frame clones and lacks some. The data show under 250,000 clones, about four fifths seen once. Participants spanned ages about 18 to 100 years and resided in 24 US areas. Germline CDR1 reads SGHTA; CDR2 reads FQGNSA. V lost 0 bases, J lost 9 bases, and 2 bases stayed unmatched. There are 14 residues in the CDR3. The sequenced sample consisted of PBMCs or T cells enriched from blood (not recorded which). This clonotype was sampled from a woman in her 50s with acute COVID-19. The chain couples TRBV7-2 to TRBJ2-1; 10 nucleotides agree with TRBD2. The CDR3 spells CASSLALAGFEQFF. CDR3 nucleotides: TGTGCCAGCAGCTTAGCACTAGCGGGATTTGAGCAGTTCTTC.